A selection of T cell receptor beta chains follows, all from one sample in a study of OX40 agonist ivuxolimab in advanced cancers. Sequencing used immunoSEQ multiplex PCR; TCRdb keeps in-frame clones, though not all of them. The sample holds more than 80,000 clones; roughly 89% are singletons and the top ten take 1.5% to 2%. Sequencing was performed on CD4+ or CD8+ T cells sorted from blood, taken in a trial of the OX40 agonist ivuxolimab. Receptors originate from an adult with an advanced solid tumor such as melanoma, head and neck, liver or kidney cancer. Both conserved end residues are part of each CDR3. Fields, in order: J gene, clone size, V gene, CDR3 protein. The size field is filled for only some rows; it gives once, few, many or a size class.

TRBJ1-1	-	TRBV5-4	CASSTGLLGTEAFF
TRBJ1-1	-	TRBV6-5	CASSYNGQFNTEAFF
TRBJ1-2	-	TRBV11-2	CASSPNLMTGNYGYTF
TRBJ2-3	-	TRBV9	CASSVGLARDTQYF
TRBJ1-4	-	TRBV5-6	CASSGREFRGEKLFF
TRBJ1-3	-	TRBV28	CASSWSGAGNTIYF
TRBJ1-1	-	TRBV5-1	CASRTGDTEAFF
TRBJ2-2	-	TRBV7-2	CASSLATNTGELFF
TRBJ1-2	few	TRBV30	CAWSPSDTGYTF
TRBJ1-4	-	TRBV4-3	CASSQGPGVSREKLFF
TRBJ1-5	-	TRBV9	CASSVGITSNQPQHF
TRBJ2-7	-	TRBV7-2	CASSYRLAGTYEQYF
TRBJ2-5	-	TRBV2	CASSPSGQGTQYF
TRBJ2-4	-	TRBV9	CASSADSGTTKNIQYF
TRBJ2-7	-	TRBV6-6	CASLGGYEQYF
TRBJ2-2	-	TRBV27	CASSPPTSGPTGELFF
TRBJ2-7	-	TRBV4-1	CASRSIGLAGGEEQYF
TRBJ2-3	-	TRBV7-2	CASTLVGSSTDTQYF
TRBJ2-2	-	TRBV14	CASSQLPGGTGELFF
TRBJ1-1	few	TRBV9	CASSLRFKTEAFF
TRBJ2-2	-	TRBV30	CAWGELGGVGTGELFF
TRBJ2-2	once	TRBV15	CATSREGYTGELFF
TRBJ2-7	-	TRBV7-9	CASSLERSEQYF
TRBJ2-7	-	TRBV7-2	CASSLRGERTGINEQYF
TRBJ2-5	-	TRBV7-3	CASSLWSGRQETQYF
TRBJ2-5	-	TRBV11-3	CASSSHRGRETQYF
TRBJ1-2	-	TRBV9	CASSGRQGSLRGYTF
TRBJ1-1	-	TRBV29-1	CSVTGTGGLKAEAFF
TRBJ2-1	-	TRBV6-1	CASSDGWESNEQFF
TRBJ1-1	-	TRBV28	CASSRLTNTEAFF
TRBJ1-4	few	TRBV27	CASSLGRPLGKLFF
TRBJ1-1	-	TRBV27	CASSFGGVNTEAFF
TRBJ2-7	-	TRBV5-1	CASSGGPSEEQYF
TRBJ2-5	-	TRBV7-2	CASSSQGGRETQYF
TRBJ1-2	-	TRBV29-1	CSAMGQHVFNNYGYTF
TRBJ2-2	few	TRBV5-1	CASSLDSTRGELFF
TRBJ1-5	-	TRBV7-2	CASSLFGGGQPQHF
TRBJ2-2	-	TRBV5-1	CASSLVSTGELFF
TRBJ2-7	-	TRBV28	CASTAGPSTYF
TRBJ1-4	-	TRBV2	CASSGAGATNEKLFF
TRBJ2-4	once	TRBV28	CASSLWRAPRRGLAKNIQYF
TRBJ2-5	-	TRBV6-6	CASSFIQGTQYF
TRBJ2-1	-	TRBV5-1	CAGSLATSGRLNEQFF
TRBJ2-1	-	TRBV9	CASSPPSSGRANEQFF